This T cell receptor (beta chain) was sequenced for a study of cytomegalovirus exposure and HLA in healthy donors. Overall study context: In a later analysis, the 100 to 150 validation repertoires were reported to have used the same platform as the approximately 620 first-cohort repertoires. Broader study findings: The classifier, whose performance was assessed in both the original and validation cohorts, reportedly diagnosed cytomegalovirus status with high specificity and sensitivity.

Some clones are missing from TCRdb's copy, which holds only in-frame ones; the method was immunoSEQ multiplex PCR. The sample lists 110,000 to 150,000 clones, 89% occurring once. The CDR3 covers 14 residues. V was trimmed by 1 base and J by 7 bases, leaving 10 bases between them. CDR1 SGHTA and CDR2 FQGNSA come from the germline V gene. Comments on this clone: Its matching antigen is unknown.

Material: PBMCs. The TCR was taken from a woman under 30 in good health and CMV-seropositive. This chain joins TRBV7-2 and TRBJ1-4; D might be TRBD1 (5 bases). The CDR3 reads CASSLGGGLEKLFF. DNA of the CDR3: TGTGCCAGCAGCTTAGGGGGGGGACTTGAAAAACTGTTTTTT.